The 26 T cell receptor beta chains given below trace back to one sample, sequenced in a study of low-dose radiotherapy and immunotherapy resistance in tumors. Sample time point: after trial treatment. Treatment denoted: LDRT plus nivolumab, ipilimumab, low-dose cyclophosphamide and aspirin (RACIN trial). First-strand cDNA relied on TRAV- and TRBV-specific primers spanning alpha and beta chains. TCR amplification involved about 18 PCR cycles with a constant-region primer and V-primer adapter. Each CDR3 protein is one row after TCRdb ran MiXCR on the reads. The repertoire holds around 80,000 distinct CDR3 sequences, with 17% as singletons. Sequenced here: PBMCs, sampled after low-dose radiotherapy plus immunotherapy. The receptors stem from a male donor with prostate cancer.

Of note for this clonotype: Since a far larger clone is one base different, this is likely a read error. The gene calls are TRBV5-3 and TRBJ2-5; TRBD1 or TRBD2 may be the D gene (5 bases each). TRBV5-3 is designated an ORF whose function remains uncertain. This CDR3 has 15 amino acids. CDR3 in DNA: TGTGCCAGCAGCTTGCCGGCGGGTGGGGCAGAGACCCAGTACTTC. It translates to CASSLPAGGAETQYF.

This clonotype was found many times. The rearrangement uses TRBV20-1 and TRBJ2-7; TRBD2 agrees at 10 bases. The trim removed 3 bases at V and 5 bases at J, leaving 10 bases unmatched. Germline V gene data show CDR1 as DFQATT and CDR2 as SNEGSKA (reference sequence). The length of the CDR3 is 15 residues. For the CDR3, the DNA is TGCAGTGCTAGCCGGGGACTAGCGAATATCCACGAGCAGTACTTC. It translates to CSASRGLANIHEQYF.

The chain uses TRBV9 and TRBJ2-1; TRBD2 agrees at 8 bases. Germline-derived CDR1 and CDR2 are SGDLS and YYNGEE. CDR3 size: 15 residues. V shed 0 bases, J shed 8 bases, and the junction held 7 bases outside the gene matches. CDR3 in DNA: TGTGCCAGCAGCGTAGCTGCGACTAGCGCGTATGAGCAGTTCTTC. This sequence encodes CASSVAATSAYEQFF.

This clonotype was observed at least ten times. The chain links TRBV19 to TRBJ1-1; no clear D. Trimming removed 6 bases at V and 7 bases at J, with 9 bases between. Germline V CDR1 and CDR2: LNHDA, SQIVND (reference sequence). The CDR3 consists of 11 residues. Written as DNA, the CDR3 is TGTGCCAGTAGATCACAGCTTGAAGCTTTCTTT. Its translation: CASRSQLEAFF.

This clonotype was recorded many times. CDR3 amino acids: CASSVGAVTDTQYF. The CDR3 bases are TGTGCCAGCAGCGTCGGGGCGGTCACAGATACGCAGTATTTT. V and J are TRBV7-2 and TRBJ2-3; D is perhaps TRBD1 or TRBD2 (5 bases each). CDR3 length: 14 amino acids. CDR1 is SGHTA and CDR2 is FQGNSA in the germline V gene. The V and J ends lost 5 bases and 2 bases respectively, with 11 bases between them.

This clonotype showed up many times. The chain links TRBV27 to TRBJ1-2, with D tentatively TRBD1 (6 bases). CDR3 length: 12 residues. The V end lost 5 bases, the J end lost 7 bases, and 11 bases lay between the germline ends. Looked up from germline, CDR1 is MNHEY and CDR2 is SMNVEV (reference sequence). The CDR3 sequence is CASSKGGVGYTF. CDR3 nucleotide sequence: TGTGCCAGCAGTAAAGGGGGTGTTGGCTACACCTTC.

This clonotype occurred many times. The V gene is TRBV5-1, the J gene TRBJ2-1, with 12 bases fitting TRBD2. The CDR3 consists of 15 residues. J lost 8 bases, V lost 5 bases, and 8 bases had no gene match. Germline V gene sequence: CDR1 SGHRS, CDR2 YFSETQ. CDR3 bases: TGCGCCAGCAGACTAGGACTAGCGGGAAGGTATGAGCAGTTCTTC. It specifies CASRLGLAGRYEQFF.

In its sample, this clonotype was seen many times. The chain combines TRBV6-6 with TRBJ1-2; D uncertain. Germline assignment: CDR1 MNHNY and CDR2 SVGAGI (reference sequence). The CDR3 consists of 15 residues. Trimming pared 0 bases from V and 0 bases from J, leaving 8 bases between. The CDR3 nucleotides are TGTGCCAGCAGTTACTCAGTGGGAACTAACTATGGCTACACCTTC. It specifies CASSYSVGTNYGYTF.

This clonotype was counted ten times or more. The chain uses TRBV4-1 and TRBJ2-4, with 15 bases identical to TRBD2. The germline V gene has CDR1 MGHRA and CDR2 YSYEKL. This CDR3 contains 18 residues. V lost 5 bases and J lost 0; bases outside the gene matches: 5. The CDR3 loop reads CASSSGLAGGLAKNIQYF. The CDR3 nucleotides read TGCGCCAGCAGCTCGGGACTAGCGGGAGGACTAGCCAAAAACATTCAGTACTTC.

The chain couples TRBV2 to TRBJ1-2; D gene ambiguous. Germline-derived CDR1 and CDR2 are SNHLY and FYNNEI. The CDR3 extends over 15 amino acids. V was trimmed by 7 bases and J by 4 bases, leaving 19 bases between them. The CDR3 loop is CASTLGPGSIYGYTF. The CDR3 nucleotides read TGTGCCAGCACTTTAGGGCCAGGCTCGATCTATGGCTACACCTTC.

This clonotype was seen repeatedly, ten times or more. The chain uses TRBV6-2 or TRBV6-3 and TRBJ2-1; TRBD2 matches 10 bases. Germline CDR1 MNHEY, CDR2 SVGEGT. This CDR3 is built from 14 residues. V dropped 8 bases and J dropped 6; count of bases not matched to a gene: 7. The DNA of the CDR3 is TGTGCCAGCCTCGGGGCTAGCGGGAGCAATGAGCAGTTCTTC. Protein: CASLGASGSNEQFF.

The V and J genes are TRBV6-2 or TRBV6-3 and TRBJ2-7; D call uncertain. The CDR3 runs 11 residues. Germline loops: CDR1 MNHEY, CDR2 SVGEGT. Between the trimmed V and J ends, which lost 10 bases and 4 bases, there was a span of 11 bases. CDR3 loop: CAISPRYEQYF. The CDR3 DNA reads as TGTGCCATCAGCCCCCGGTACGAGCAGTACTTC.

This clonotype was detected only a few times. The chain links TRBV27 to TRBJ2-1, with D possibly called TRBD1 or TRBD2 (6 bases each). The V end was cut by 5 bases, the J end by 2 bases, with 16 bases between. Germline V gene data show CDR1 as MNHEY and CDR2 as SMNVEV (reference sequence). The CDR3 is made up of 16 amino acids. CDR3 DNA: TGTGCCAGCAGTCCAGACCGGGGGCCAGCCTACAATGAGCAGTTCTTC. Translating gives CASSPDRGPAYNEQFF.

This clonotype was recorded many times. The CDR3 sequence is CASSFNANTEAFF. The CDR3 nucleotides read TGTGCCAGCAGCTTTAACGCGAACACTGAAGCTTTCTTT. The chain couples TRBV7-9 to TRBJ1-1; unclear D gene. CDR1 SEHNR and CDR2 FQNEAQ come from the germline V gene (reference sequence). This CDR3 region has 13 residues. V lost 3 bases and J lost 1, with 6 bases in between.

This chain joins TRBV5-5 and TRBJ2-3, with D unresolved. The germline gives CDR1 SGHKS, CDR2 YYEKEE (reference sequence). V lost 2 bases, J lost 4 bases, and 8 bases lay in between. There are 13 residues in the CDR3. CDR3 DNA: TGTGCCAGCAGCTTTACCGGACCAGATACGCAGTATTTT. It encodes CASSFTGPDTQYF.

The table lists this clonotype with many counts. Its ends do not fully match the called genes, so a read error is possible. The chain is built from TRBV5-5 and TRBJ2-7, with D uncertain. The CDR3 consists of 17 residues. Germline-derived CDR1 and CDR2 are SGHKS and YYEKEE (reference sequence). CDR3 amino acids: CASSQDIPTGFSYEQYF. The CDR3 DNA reads as TGCGCCAGCAGCCAAGATATCCCAACTGGTTTTTCCTACGAGCAGTACTTC. Together with reference TRBV5-5 and TRBJ2-7, the CDR3 gives the full variable domain: DAGVTQSPTHLIKTRGQQVTLRCSPISGHKSVSWYQQVLGQGPQFIFQYYEKEERGRGNFPDRFSARQFPNYSSELNVNALLLGDSALYLCASSQDIPTGFSYEQYFGPGTRLTVT.

This clonotype was seen more than once but under ten times. The V gene is TRBV4-2, the J gene TRBJ2-7, with TRBD2 matching 7 bases. V lost 0 bases to trimming and J lost 7 bases; unmatched junction nucleotides: 9. The CDR3 covers 15 residues. Germline CDR1 and CDR2: LGHNA and YNFKEQ. CDR3 nucleotides: TGTGCCAGCAGCCAAGAACGGGAGGTTTTTTGGGAGCAGTACTTC. The encoded protein is CASSQEREVFWEQYF.

This clonotype was found many times. V usage is TRBV7-2 and J usage is TRBJ2-3; tentative D call: TRBD2 (6 bases). CDR1 is SGHTA and CDR2 is FQGNSA in the germline V gene. This CDR3 has 16 residues. Trimming pared 5 bases from V and 7 bases from J, leaving 22 bases between. For the CDR3, the DNA is TGTGCCAGCAGCCCTGAGGGAGGACTTGTGACAAATACGCAGTATTTT. It yields the protein CASSPEGGLVTNTQYF. The full variable domain, in which reference TRBV7-2 and TRBJ2-3 provide the parts outside the CDR3, is GAGVSQSPSNKVTEKGKDVELRCDPISGHTALYWYRQSLGQGLEFLIYFQGNSAPDKSGLPSDRFSAERTGGSVSTLTIQRTQQEDSAVYLCASSPEGGLVTNTQYFGPGTRLTVL.

This clonotype occurred many times. V is TRBV4-1 and J is TRBJ2-3; TRBD2 agrees at 8 bases. The CDR3 is made up of 18 amino acids. The V gene end was trimmed by 1 base and the J gene end by 2 bases; junction bases not matched to a gene: 11. CDR1 is MGHRA, CDR2 YSYEKL, per germline. CDR3 nucleotides: TGCGCCAGCAGCCAAGGCCATCTGCTAGCGGGTAACACAGATACGCAGTATTTT. It codes for CASSQGHLLAGNTDTQYF.

This clonotype was seen many times. The chain couples TRBV7-2 to TRBJ1-1; 8 nucleotides align to TRBD1. With V trimmed by 4 bases and J by 1 base, 5 bases remained unmatched. The CDR3 totals 15 residues. From germline, CDR1 is SGHTA and CDR2 FQGNSA. CDR3 loop: CASSSDRVSNTEAFF. In DNA form, the CDR3 reads TGTGCCAGCAGCTCGGACAGGGTGTCGAACACTGAAGCTTTCTTT.

This clonotype showed up many times. This sequence joins TRBV14 and TRBJ2-4; maybe TRBD2 (6 bases). CDR1 and CDR2 (germline): SGHDN, FVKESK. Trimming stripped 5 bases from V and 9 bases from J, with 14 bases between. The CDR3 extends over 13 amino acids. CDR3 region: CASSSGTHGIQYF. CDR3 sequence (DNA): TGTGCCAGCAGCTCCGGGACTCACGGCATTCAGTACTTC.

Many counts were recorded for this clonotype. The V gene is TRBV7-2, the J gene TRBJ2-5, with D perhaps given as TRBD1 or TRBD2 (5 bases each). CDR3 length: 14 amino acids. CDR1 is SGHTA and CDR2 is FQGNSA in the germline V gene. The germline V and J ends were trimmed by 5 bases and 3 bases, with 13 bases remaining between them. The CDR3: CASSRLGREETQYF. The CDR3 coding sequence is TGTGCCAGCAGCCGCCTGGGACGGGAAGAGACCCAGTACTTC.

As regards this clonotype: The limits of the CDR3 on the DNA are not certain, so only TCRdb's listed CDR3 is given. This chain connects TRBV2 to TRBJ2-2; the table's D call, TRBD1, has no DNA check behind it. Germline V gene lookup returns CDR1 SNHLY and CDR2 FYNNEI. The CDR3 contains 15 residues when both ends are counted. CDR3 in amino acids: CASRDRDTGELFFFF.

The table lists this clonotype with many counts. The J gene is TRBJ2-2, the V gene TRBV7-2; 14 bases line up with TRBD2. CDR3 length: 16 amino acids. J lost 6 bases, V lost 6 bases, and 6 bases had no gene match. Germline V CDR1 and CDR2: SGHTA, FQGNSA. The chain's CDR3 is CASRIGTSGSSGELFF. DNA of the CDR3: TGTGCCAGCAGAATAGGGACTAGCGGGAGCTCCGGGGAGCTGTTTTTT.

Many counts were recorded for this clonotype. The chain uses TRBV12-3 or TRBV12-4 and TRBJ2-5; D gene uncertain. V was trimmed by 1 base and J by 5 bases, leaving 8 bases between them. The CDR3 length is 13 residues. The CDR3 DNA sequence: TGTGCCAGCAGTTTAGACTACCGGGAGACCCAGTACTTC. Translated: CASSLDYRETQYF.

There are many counts of this clonotype. The chain has TRBV19 and TRBJ2-7; weak D call: TRBD2 (5 bases). With 5 bases removed from V and 0 bases from J, the gap between germline ends came to 11 bases. CDR1 LNHDA and CDR2 SQIVND come from the germline V gene (reference sequence). The CDR3 covers 14 residues. This CDR3 is CASSDTAGSYEQYF. In nucleotides, the CDR3 is TGTGCCAGTAGTGACACGGCGGGCTCCTACGAGCAGTACTTC.